A selection of T cell receptor beta chains follows, all from one sample in a study of T cells in Graves' hyperthyroidism and ophthalmopathy. TCRdb reprocessed the multiplex PCR reads via MiXCR and lists one record per CDR3 protein. Among approximately 870,000 distinct CDR3 sequences listed, about 38% were seen once. Sequenced: blood. Source of these receptors: a young man with Graves' hyperthyroidism. Each CDR3 is given with its conserved first and last residue. A D gene is named only where the DNA matches it firmly. Rows may omit the clone size; those that give it use once, few, many or a size class.

d_call clone_size j_call v_call cdr3_nt cdr3_aa
NA many TRBJ1-6 TRBV7-6 TGTGCCAGCAGCTTAGCGCGGCAGGGTCTAGCACCCCTCCACTTT CASSLARQGLAPLHF
NA NA TRBJ1-5 TRBV20-1 TGCAGTGCTGACAAGGACGGGCCCAATCAGCCCCAGCATTTT CSADKDGPNQPQHF
NA many TRBJ2-2 TRBV2 TGTGCCAGCAGTGAGTCGGGGGCCGGGAGGGAGCTGTTTTTT CASSESGAGRELFF
NA NA TRBJ2-2 TRBV4-1 TGCGCCAGCAGCCGGGAGGGACAGAACACCGGGGAGCTGTTTTTT CASSREGQNTGELFF
NA many TRBJ1-5 TRBV2 TGTGCCAGCAGTGTCGTAGAGGGGCAGGGGCAGCCCCAGCATTTT CASSVVEGQGQPQHF
TRBD1 many TRBJ2-7 TRBV7-9 TGTGCCAGCAGCTCACTCGGGACAGGCTACGAGCAGTACTTC CASSSLGTGYEQYF
NA few TRBJ1-1 TRBV9 TGTGCCAGCAGCGTAGAGCCTCAGATTTTCGCTGAAGCTTTCTTT CASSVEPQIFAEAFF
NA NA TRBJ2-7 TRBV2 TGTGCCAGCTCACCCATGGACAGTACCTACGAGCAGTACTTC CASSPMDSTYEQYF
TRBD1 NA TRBJ1-2 TRBV19 TGTGCCAGTAGTGTCCACCGGGACAGGGACACCTATGGCTACACCTTC CASSVHRDRDTYGYTF
NA NA TRBJ2-5 TRBV7-2 TGTGCCAGCAGGTGGAGTTGGAGCGAAGAGACCCAGTACTTC CASRWSWSEETQYF
NA many TRBJ2-7 TRBV20-1 TGCAGTGCTGCCCAGGCCTACGAGCAGTACTTC CSAAQAYEQYF
NA many TRBJ1-1 TRBV20-1 TGCAGTGCAGTCCCCCGCGCCACTGAAGCTTTCTTT CSAVPRATEAFF
NA NA TRBJ1-4 TRBV6-6 TGTGCCAGCAGGGATGGCAGAGCAACTAATGAAAAACTGTTTTTT CASRDGRATNEKLFF
NA NA TRBJ2-7 TRBV5-1 TGCGCCAGCAGCCCAGGGGCAGGGTCCTACGAGCAGTACTTC CASSPGAGSYEQYF
NA NA TRBJ1-2 TRBV5-1 TGCGCCAGCAGCCCCCCGGGACTAGCGGGGAAGTCTGGCTACACCTTC CASSPPGLAGKSGYTF
TRBD1 NA TRBJ1-6 TRBV7-4 TGTGCCAGCAGCCAAGGAATCCCGGGACAGGTTTCTTCACCCCTCCACTTT CASSQGIPGQVSSPLHF
NA many TRBJ1-6 TRBV16 TGTGCCAGCAGCCAATCCCATTCACCCCTCCACTTT CASSQSHSPLHF
NA NA TRBJ1-2 TRBV12-3/TRBV12-4 TGTGCCAGCAGTACCGGTTCAAGGGCCGATGGCTACACCTTC CASSTGSRADGYTF